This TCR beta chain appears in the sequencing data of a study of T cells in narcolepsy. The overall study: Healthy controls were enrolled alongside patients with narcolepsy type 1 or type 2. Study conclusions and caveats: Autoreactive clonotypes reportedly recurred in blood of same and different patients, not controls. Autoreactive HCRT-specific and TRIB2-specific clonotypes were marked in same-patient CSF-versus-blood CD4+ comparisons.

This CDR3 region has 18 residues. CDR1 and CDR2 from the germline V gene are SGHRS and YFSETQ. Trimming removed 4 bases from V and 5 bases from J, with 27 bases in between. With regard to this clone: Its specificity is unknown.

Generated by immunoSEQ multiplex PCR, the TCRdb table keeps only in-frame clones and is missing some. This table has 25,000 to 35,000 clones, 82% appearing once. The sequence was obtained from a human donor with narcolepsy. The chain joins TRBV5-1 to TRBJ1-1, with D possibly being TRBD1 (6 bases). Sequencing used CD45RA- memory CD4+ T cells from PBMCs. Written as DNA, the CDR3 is TGCGCCAGCAGCAGAGATACTCCCAATGGCAGGGGAATGACTGAAGCTTTCTTT. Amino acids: CASSRDTPNGRGMTEAFF.